What follows are 22 T cell receptor beta chains derived from one specimen sequenced in a study of tumor-infiltrating lymphocytes in primary liver carcinoma. From around 0.5 ug total RNA, TCR beta cDNA was generated with a primer in the constant region. Slightly modified ARM-PCR with three nested multiplex PCR rounds yielded TCR beta libraries. PCR rounds one and two used TRBV1-TRBV30 forward primers with a C-beta reverse primer for approximately 11 cycles each. TCRdb passed the multiplex PCR reads through MiXCR, listing each CDR3 protein once. The sample yields tens of thousands of distinct CDR3 sequences, roughly 74% seen once. The tissue used was unsorted bulk material of about 19-30 mg. RNA and DNA were co-extracted from it with the AllPrep DNA/RNA mini kit. Sequencing used liver tumor tissue from sampling region 4. Subset specified: tumor region T4, right-lateral pole. The receptors stem from a man aged 40-50 years with primary liver carcinoma and hepatitis B virus infection.

Note on this clonotype: A junction end diverges from the germline sequence, so it may reflect a read error. V is TRBV6-1 and J is TRBJ2-1; D unresolved. Germline-derived CDR1 and CDR2 are MNHNS and SASEGT. CDR3 length equals 12 residues. CDR3 DNA sequence: TGTGCTAGCATTCCGTCCTACAACGAGCAGCTCTTC. It is translated as CASIPSYNEQLF.

By sample share, this clonotype is medium-sized. The gene calls are TRBV29-1 and TRBJ1-1, with a weak D call TRBD1 (5 bases). This CDR3 spans 10 amino acids. V lost 6 bases to trimming and J lost 8 bases, with 10 bases between them. The germline CDR1 and CDR2 sequences are SQVTM and ANQGSEA. The CDR3 loop is CSVGGSEAFF. The CDR3 coding sequence is TGCAGCGTGGGGGGGTCCGAAGCTTTCTTT.

This clonotype is labeled as medium-sized. This chain joins TRBV5-5 and TRBJ2-3; no clear D gene. CDR1 and CDR2 (germline): SGHKS, YYEKEE (reference sequence). The ends were cut back, 0 bases at V and 6 bases at J, with 8 bases in the middle. This CDR3 contains 13 residues. The CDR3 DNA follows: TGTGCCAGCAGCTTGGCGAACTGGGATACGCAGTATTTT. Translating gives CASSLANWDTQYF.

This clonotype was picked up a small number of times. The V and J genes are TRBV6-1 and TRBJ2-3; D remains ambiguous. Germline V CDR1 and CDR2: MNHNS, SASEGT. The CDR3 totals 12 residues. The CDR3 nucleotides are TGTGGCAGTAAGCCCAGCGCAGATACGCAGTATTTT. This translates into CGSKPSADTQYF.

This rearrangement joins TRBV6-2 or TRBV6-3 to TRBJ1-1; D is unclear. Germline V gene lookup returns CDR1 MNHEY and CDR2 SVGEGT. CDR3 length equals 14 residues. The CDR3 coding sequence is TGTGTCAGTCGGCGACGGGGTATGAACACTGAAGCTTTCTTT. This codes for CVSRRRGMNTEAFF.

J is TRBJ2-1 and V is TRBV5-1; D not certain. V shed 1 base and J shed 0 bases, with 11 bases lying between them. Germline-derived CDR1 and CDR2 are SGHRS and YFSETQ. The CDR3 length is 16 residues. CDR3 sequence: CASSLRAGDSYNEQFF. Here the CDR3 DNA reads TGCGCCAGCAGCTTGCGGGCAGGAGACTCCTACAATGAGCAGTTCTTC.

The V gene is TRBV12-3 or TRBV12-4, the J gene TRBJ2-3; 8 positions agree with TRBD2. The CDR3 runs to 14 residues. CDR3 in DNA: TGTGCTAGTAGTCCTAGCGGGTCTGCAGATACGCAGTATTTT. This translates into CASSPSGSADTQYF.

As regards this clonotype: Since the CDR3 does not end with the conserved phenylalanine or tryptophan, this likely comes from a read error. It is unclear where the CDR3 begins or ends on the DNA, so no DNA is shown, and the CDR3 is as TCRdb lists it. The chain combines TRBV30 with TRBJ2-5; TRBD2 was called by the table and not checked on the DNA. Germline-derived CDR1 and CDR2 are GTSNPN and SVGIG (reference sequence). The CDR3 is made up of 14 amino acids, end residues included. The CDR3 is CAWSRGLVQGTHYI.

This clonotype appeared once. A junction boundary mismatches the germline segment, possibly from a read error. The V gene is TRBV4-2, the J gene TRBJ2-1; 7 positions match TRBD2. Germline lookup yields CDR1 LGHNA and CDR2 YNFKEQ. The CDR3 runs to 15 residues. CDR3: CASSQLSGRANEQFF. In DNA form, the CDR3 reads TGTGCCAGCAGCCAATTGAGTGGGAGGGCCAATGAGCAATTCTTC.

Concerning this clonotype: Relative to the germline gene, one junction end is altered; a read error may explain this. V usage is TRBV12-3 or TRBV12-4 and J usage is TRBJ1-6; D unclear. The CDR3 runs to 16 residues. CDR3 DNA: TGTGCCAGCAACCAGGACCCTTTTTCTAGTAATTCGCCCCTCCACTTT. Translation gives CASNQDPFSSNSPLHF.

This clonotype was recorded a few times. A much larger clone is a single base away; this may be a read error. The CDR3 DNA is TGTGCCAGCAGCCAAGAGCGGGACAGCTCCTACAGGCAGTACTTC. Translated, it gives CASSQERDSSYRQYF. The chain combines TRBV4-2 with TRBJ2-7; D possibly corresponds to TRBD1 (7 bases). Trimming shortened V by 0 bases and J by 9 bases, and 18 bases separated the two germline ends. Germline V gene sequence: CDR1 LGHNA, CDR2 YNFKEQ. The CDR3 consists of 15 residues.

J is TRBJ2-3 and V is TRBV20-1, with TRBD1 matching 7 bases. Germline values: CDR1 DFQATT, CDR2 SNEGSKA (reference sequence). The CDR3 is 14 residues long. This chain's CDR3 is CRGDPGQCRYTQYF. For the CDR3, the DNA is TGCAGGGGGGATCCGGGACAGTGTCGATATACGCAGTATTTT.

This clonotype has ten or more counts. The V and J genes are TRBV19 and TRBJ2-1; tentative D call: TRBD1 (6 bases). The V gene's germline CDR1 is LNHDA and CDR2 SQIVND (reference sequence). This CDR3 region has 14 residues. The ends were cut back, 4 bases at V and 7 bases at J, with 14 bases in the middle. The CDR3 reads CASSRGQRMNEQFF. CDR3 coding DNA: TGTGCCAGTAGTAGAGGACAGCGGATGAATGAGCAGTTCTTC.

Concerning this clonotype: The junction shows a germline mismatch at one end, possibly a read error. The CDR3 protein is CASRLRFYKQYF. Here the CDR3 DNA reads TGCGCCAGCAGACTGAGATTCTACAAGCAGTACTTC. This chain joins TRBV23-1 and TRBJ2-7; D is ambiguous. TRBV23-1 is reported as an ORF; its role is uncertain. The CDR3 is 12 amino acids.

This chain connects TRBV11-3 to TRBJ2-1, with D perhaps being TRBD1 or TRBD2 (5 bases each). V was clipped by 7 bases and J by 5 bases, with 15 bases between them. Per the germline V gene, CDR1 is SGHNT and CDR2 is YENEEA. The CDR3 spans 14 residues. CDR3 sequence: CASNWGPTHNEQFF. The CDR3 DNA reads as TGTGCCAGCAACTGGGGACCGACCCACAATGAGCAGTTCTTC.

As regards this clonotype: One end of the junction varies from germline; a read error may be responsible. The chain has TRBV4-1 and TRBJ2-6; no reliable D call. Germline V CDR1 and CDR2: MGHRA, YSYEKL. This CDR3 has 13 residues. The CDR3 sequence: CVSSQVGANILTF. The CDR3 DNA is TGCGTCAGCAGCCAAGTTGGAGCCAACATCCTGACTTTC.

This clonotype is medium-sized. The rearrangement uses TRBV29-1 and TRBJ2-7; D is perhaps TRBD2 (5 bases). CDR3 length equals 12 residues. Trimming shortened V by 6 bases and J by 5 bases, and 14 bases separated the two germline ends. Per the germline V gene, CDR1 is SQVTM and CDR2 is ANQGSEA. CDR3 DNA sequence: TGCAGCGTCCTTACTAGTTCCCACGAGCAGTACTTC. Encoded protein: CSVLTSSHEQYF.

Regarding this clonotype: An end of the junction differs from the germline gene, which may be a read error. CDR3 sequence (DNA): TGTGCCAGCAGTGGGACAGGTGTAAGGACTGAAGTTTTCTTC. This encodes CASSGTGVRTEVFF. The J gene is TRBJ1-1, the V gene TRBV6-6; 8 nucleotides line up with TRBD1. Germline loops: CDR1 MNHNY, CDR2 SVGAGI (reference sequence). The CDR3 sequence is 14 residues long.

The chain links TRBV5-5 to TRBJ2-2, with D possibly matching TRBD1 (7 bases). The CDR3 length is 14 residues. V lost 0 bases, J lost 10 bases, and 13 bases lay in between. Germline V gives CDR1 SGHKS, CDR2 YYEKEE (reference sequence). The CDR3 bases are TGTGCCAGCAGCTTGGGCGGAGGGGGCCAGGAGCTGTTTTTT. This translates into CASSLGGGGQELFF. Based on the CDR3 plus reference TRBV5-5 and TRBJ2-2, the full variable domain is DAGVTQSPTHLIKTRGQQVTLRCSPISGHKSVSWYQQVLGQGPQFIFQYYEKEERGRGNFPDRFSARQFPNYSSELNVNALLLGDSALYLCASSLGGGGQELFFGEGSRLTVL.

This clonotype is medium-sized (0.01 to 0.1%). V is TRBV12-3 or TRBV12-4 and J is TRBJ1-2; D gene unclear. Trimming pared 3 bases from V and 7 bases from J, leaving 15 bases between. The CDR3 length is 14 residues. The CDR3 nucleotides read TGTGCCAGCAGTTTTAAGCCCGACACGGCTGGCTACACCTTC. It is translated as CASSFKPDTAGYTF.

The chain carries TRBV30 and TRBJ2-7; tentatively, D is TRBD1 (5 bases). This CDR3 contains 13 residues. The germline gives CDR1 GTSNPN, CDR2 SVGIG (reference sequence). V lost 3 bases to trimming and J lost 7 bases, with 16 bases between them. CDR3 in amino acids: CAWSVNRLWEQYF. CDR3 DNA: TGTGCCTGGAGCGTTAACAGGCTTTGGGAGCAGTACTTC.

As concerns this clonotype: It may be a read error: a sequence one base away is much more abundant. The V call is TRBV19, the J call TRBJ2-7; 8 bases agree with TRBD1. This CDR3 is built from 15 residues. The V gene's germline CDR1 is LNHDA and CDR2 SQIVND (reference sequence). V lost 3 bases to trimming and J lost 5 bases; unmatched junction nucleotides: 9. CDR3 DNA: TGTGCCAGTAGTATGGCGGACAGGGTTGGCCACGAGCAGTACTTC. This sequence encodes CASSMADRVGHEQYF.